The T cell receptor (beta chain) under discussion was sequenced for a study of T cell responses to AZD1222 COVID-19 vaccine. Concerning this clone itself: Its cognate antigen is unknown.

Study-wide results and limits: Spike-specific TCRs gained breadth and depth after people received two AZD1222 doses.

TCRdb's copy holds only in-frame clones and misses some; the assay was immunoSEQ multiplex PCR. The profile covers roughly 130,000 clones, with 80% to 95% appearing a single time and 0.9% to 1.3% taken by the ten largest. Sequencing was performed on peripheral blood, taken 28 days after the second AZD1222 dose. This sequence was found in an adult who received the AZD1222 COVID-19 vaccine.

The CDR3 reads CASSLMMGGGSQETQYF. The CDR3 DNA reads TGTGCCAGCAGCCTTATGATGGGAGGGGGCTCCCAAGAGACCCAGTACTTC. The genes are TRBV11-2 and TRBJ2-5; D may be TRBD1 or TRBD2 (7 bases each). Deletions cut 5 bases from V and 1 base from J, with 20 bases between. The length of the CDR3 is 17 residues. CDR1 is SGHAT and CDR2 is FQNNGV in the germline V gene.